The source of this TCR beta chain is a study of cytomegalovirus exposure and HLA in healthy donors. Note on this clone: No antigen is known for it.

PCR amplification relied on 60 Vbeta primers (plus 13 Jbeta primers). Sequenced by immunoSEQ multiplex PCR; TCRdb stores in-frame clones only, minus some. The table records 210,000 or so clones, 60% to 85% of them present only once. General study points: Later analysis demonstrated an association between a missense DCLRE1C variant and TCR beta V- and J-gene trimming. According to the study, 150 to 200 TCR beta chains were cytomegalovirus-associated. Immune exposure was documented only through CMV serostatus.

The specimen sequenced was PBMCs. The clonotype originates from a man aged 40-55 years in good health and CMV-seronegative.

The DNA of the CDR3 is TGTGCCACCGGGACAGGGGGCACTGAAGCTTTCTTT. It is translated as CATGTGGTEAFF. The gene calls are TRBV10-3 and TRBJ1-1, with TRBD1 matching over 11 bases. Trimming removed 10 bases from V and 4 bases from J; junction bases left unmatched: 2. Germline loops: CDR1 ENHRY, CDR2 SYGVKD. The CDR3 runs to 12 residues.